This TCR beta chain was found in a study of early T cells in non-severe SARS-CoV-2 infection. Study-level information: Unpaired chains resulted from sequencing bulk RNA of unsorted whole blood.

Regarding the study as a whole: Matching with VDJdb favored anti-spike CD8 responses (missing private and CD4 specificities).

Researchers attached unique molecular identifiers to individual cDNA molecules. TCRdb re-derived calls from the 5' RACE reads in MiXCR, one entry per CDR3 protein. This sample has some 96,000 distinct CDR3 sequences, with under 15% found just once. Germline CDR1 reads KGHSH; CDR2 reads LQKENI. V lost 2 bases to trimming and J lost 1 base, with 9 bases between them. The CDR3 sequence is 14 residues long. This clonotype has a count of ten or more. Antigen unknown. This TCR was recovered from an adult who was a healthcare worker with PCR-confirmed SARS-CoV-2 infection or an uninfected control (not recorded which). Sequences were obtained from whole blood. This sequence joins TRBV18 and TRBJ2-7; weak D call: TRBD1 (6 bases). CDR3 sequence: CASSPIQGSYEQYF. CDR3 coding DNA: TGTGCCAGCTCACCAATCCAGGGGTCCTACGAGCAGTACTTC.